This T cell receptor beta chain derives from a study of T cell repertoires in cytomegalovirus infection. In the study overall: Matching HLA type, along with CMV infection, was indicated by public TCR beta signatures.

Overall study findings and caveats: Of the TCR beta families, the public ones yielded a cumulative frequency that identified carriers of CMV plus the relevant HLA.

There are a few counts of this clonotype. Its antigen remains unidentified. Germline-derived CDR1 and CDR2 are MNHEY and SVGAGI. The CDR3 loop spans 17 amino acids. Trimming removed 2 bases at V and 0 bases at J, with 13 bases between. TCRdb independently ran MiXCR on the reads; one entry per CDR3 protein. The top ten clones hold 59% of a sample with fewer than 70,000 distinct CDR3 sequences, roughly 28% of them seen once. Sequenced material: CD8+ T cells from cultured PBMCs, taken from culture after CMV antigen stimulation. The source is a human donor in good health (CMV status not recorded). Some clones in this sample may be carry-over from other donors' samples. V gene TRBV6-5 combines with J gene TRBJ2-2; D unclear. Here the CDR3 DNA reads TGTGCCAGCAGTTACACATCGAGTTTTTCGAACACCGGGGAGCTGTTTTTT. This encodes CASSYTSSFSNTGELFF.